Presented here are 18 T cell receptor beta chains from one specimen sequenced in a study of cytomegalovirus exposure and HLA in healthy donors. Vbeta (60) and Jbeta (13) primers were used in the PCR. The data were produced by immunoSEQ multiplex PCR, yet TCRdb's version contains in-frame clones alone and is incomplete. The table records about 130,000 clones, roughly 78% of them present only once. The source material was PBMCs. The receptors were sampled from a man aged 50 or older in good health and CMV-seropositive.

The CDR3 nucleotides are TGTGCCAGCTCCACCTTGACCAGCGGTACTGAAGCTTTCTTT. Translation: CASSTLTSGTEAFF. The rearrangement links TRBV18 to TRBJ1-1, with D unclear. The germline gives CDR1 KGHSH, CDR2 LQKENI. There are 14 residues in the CDR3. The germline V and J ends were trimmed by 6 bases and 5 bases, with 16 bases remaining between them.

This chain uses TRBV11-2 with TRBJ2-3; tentative D call: TRBD2 (6 bases). This CDR3 contains 16 residues. The germline V gene encodes CDR1 SGHAT and CDR2 FQNNGV. V was trimmed by 1 base and J by 3 bases, leaving 14 bases between them. CDR3 residues: CASSLGAGRSTDTQYF. The CDR3 nucleotides read TGTGCCAGCAGCTTAGGGGCGGGGAGGAGTACAGATACGCAGTATTTT.

V and J are TRBV9 and TRBJ2-5, with D maybe TRBD2 (5 bases). The J call may be faulty, since TRBJ2-7 better matches the DNA end. Germline V gene lookup returns CDR1 SGDLS and CDR2 YYNGEE. The CDR3 spans 15 residues. The CDR3 region has the DNA TGTGCCAGCAGCGTAGCTCCGGGGAGCTCCTACGAGCAGTACTTC. Amino acids: CASSVAPGSSYEQYF.

This clone was counted only a few times. The chain links TRBV7-2 to TRBJ1-2; D gene ambiguous. Per the germline V gene, CDR1 is SGHTA and CDR2 is FQGNSA. Trimming removed 5 bases at V and 4 bases at J, with 11 bases between. CDR3 size: 13 residues. CDR3 residues: CASSPDTVYGYTF. Written as DNA, the CDR3 is TGTGCCAGCAGCCCTGACACGGTCTATGGCTACACCTTC.

The chain uses TRBV6-5 and TRBJ2-5; 7 positions match TRBD1. This CDR3 region has 13 residues. Germline CDR1 reads MNHEY; CDR2 reads SVGAGI. V shed 5 bases, J shed 3 bases, and the junction held 3 bases outside the gene matches. In nucleotides, the CDR3 is TGTGCCAGCAGTGGGACAGTCAAAGAGACCCAGTACTTC. It encodes CASSGTVKETQYF.

This clone was seen a few times. The rearrangement joins TRBV5-5 to TRBJ1-4, with 8 bases lining up with TRBD1. Losses at the gene ends were 1 base for V and 4 bases for J; bases not matched to a gene: 3. There are 15 residues in the CDR3. CDR1 SGHKS and CDR2 YYEKEE come from the germline V gene (reference sequence). The CDR3 coding sequence is TGTGCCAGCAGCTTGAGCGGACAGGGTAATGAAAAACTGTTTTTT. This translates into CASSLSGQGNEKLFF.

CDR3 region: CSVGVKRSGEAFF. DNA for the CDR3: TGCAGCGTTGGTGTAAAAAGGAGTGGAGAAGCTTTCTTT. The gene calls are TRBV29-1 and TRBJ1-1; D is unclear. The CDR3 is made up of 13 amino acids. Germline V CDR1 and CDR2: SQVTM, ANQGSEA. Trimming took 4 bases from V and 8 from J, leaving 17 bases between them.

This clone was observed a single time. The rearrangement links TRBV9 to TRBJ1-6; 8 bases fit TRBD1. Germline V gives CDR1 SGDLS, CDR2 YYNGEE. This CDR3 has 17 residues. V lost 0 bases, J lost 8 bases, and 10 bases stayed unmatched. The CDR3 sequence: CASSVDELSGGHSPLHF. The CDR3 DNA reads as TGTGCCAGCAGCGTAGACGAGCTTTCAGGGGGCCATTCACCCCTCCACTTT.

CDR3 region: CASSLATIQETQYF. CDR3 DNA: TGCGCCAGCAGCTTGGCCACTATCCAAGAGACCCAGTACTTC. The chain employs TRBV5-1 and TRBJ2-5; D unclear. V dropped 0 bases and J dropped 1 base, with 7 bases sitting between them. CDR1 and CDR2 from the germline V gene are SGHRS and YFSETQ. CDR3 length: 14 amino acids.

V is TRBV7-9 and J is TRBJ2-7, with 7 bases fitting TRBD2. From germline, CDR1 is SEHNR and CDR2 FQNEAQ (reference sequence). CDR3 length equals 15 residues. V was pared by 4 bases and J by 1 base, with 7 bases of the junction left unmatched. The CDR3 region is CASSSTGGLSYEQYF. For the CDR3, the DNA is TGTGCCAGCAGCTCGACGGGGGGTCTATCCTACGAGCAGTACTTC.

The rearrangement links TRBV6-5 to TRBJ2-7, with D possibly being TRBD2 (5 bases). Germline values: CDR1 MNHEY, CDR2 SVGAGI. V was clipped by 0 bases and J by 6 bases, with 9 bases between them. The CDR3 length is 13 residues. DNA for the CDR3: TGTGCCAGCAGTTACTCGATTGGGAGCGAGCAGTACTTC. Encoded protein: CASSYSIGSEQYF.

This chain uses TRBV10-3 with TRBJ2-7; 7 bases agree with TRBD2. Germline CDR1 and CDR2: ENHRY and SYGVKD. The trim removed 0 bases at V and 7 bases at J, leaving 6 bases unmatched. The CDR3 is 14 residues long. The CDR3, as DNA: TGTGCCATCAGTGAGTCCGGGGGGTCGAGGGAGCAGTACTTC. Its protein product is CAISESGGSREQYF.

This clone was counted only a few times. This sequence joins TRBV5-1 and TRBJ2-5; maybe TRBD2 (5 bases). The germline V gene has CDR1 SGHRS and CDR2 YFSETQ. The germline V and J ends were trimmed by 4 bases and 2 bases, with 15 bases remaining between them. CDR3 length: 15 amino acids. The DNA of the CDR3 is TGCGCCAGCAGCACCTCGACGGGAAAGCAAGAGACCCAGTACTTC. Residues: CASSTSTGKQETQYF. The entire variable domain, with the rest obtained from reference TRBV5-1 and TRBJ2-5, is as follows: KAGVTQTPRYLIKTRGQQVTLSCSPISGHRSVSWYQQTPGQGLQFLFEYFSETQRNKGNFPGRFSGRQFSNSRSEMNVSTLELGDSALYLCASSTSTGKQETQYFGPGTRLLVL.

The chain combines TRBV5-4 with TRBJ2-3; 16 bases map to TRBD2. From germline, CDR1 is SGHNT and CDR2 YYREEE (reference sequence). The V and J ends lost 4 bases and 13 bases, in that order; junction bases with no gene match: 3. The CDR3 is 13 amino acids. CDR3 amino acids: CASSPGTSGGEYF. The CDR3 DNA reads TGTGCCAGCAGCCCCGGGACTAGCGGGGGGGAGTATTTT.

The chain employs TRBV2 and TRBJ1-5; 10 nucleotides agree with TRBD1. Trimming removed 4 bases from V and 5 bases from J; junction bases left unmatched: 5. Germline loops: CDR1 SNHLY, CDR2 FYNNEI. CDR3 length: 15 amino acids. The CDR3 here is CASSARTGGYQPQHF. CDR3 DNA sequence: TGTGCCAGCAGTGCCCGGACAGGGGGGTATCAGCCCCAGCATTTT.

The chain uses TRBV19 and TRBJ1-1; D remains ambiguous. V was pared by 8 bases and J by 7 bases, with 23 bases between. This CDR3 spans 15 amino acids. Germline CDR1 is LNHDA and CDR2 is SQIVND (reference sequence). CDR3 nucleotide sequence: TGTGCCAGTGGAAAAGTGGTAGCCGGGGAAGGTGAAGCTTTCTTT. Amino acids: CASGKVVAGEGEAFF.

The rearrangement uses TRBV5-1 and TRBJ1-1; TRBD1 might be the D (6 bases). This CDR3 spans 15 amino acids. Trimming pared 0 bases from V and 8 bases from J, leaving 17 bases between. The germline gives CDR1 SGHRS, CDR2 YFSETQ. The CDR3 DNA reads TGCGCCAGCAGCTTGGGGGTGGGGGGGCCTTTCGAAGCTTTCTTT. This translates into CASSLGVGGPFEAFF.

This clone has more than one count but fewer than ten. The rearrangement links TRBV2 to TRBJ1-5; D call uncertain. Trimming removed 8 bases at V and 4 bases at J, with 15 bases between. CDR1 SNHLY and CDR2 FYNNEI come from the germline V gene. The CDR3 contains 14 residues. CDR3 coding DNA: TGTGCCAGCTCGTGGGCAGCTTCAAATCAGCCCCAGCATTTT. Its protein is CASSWAASNQPQHF. Combining the CDR3 with reference TRBV2 and TRBJ1-5 gives the whole variable domain EPEVTQTPSHQVTQMGQEVILRCVPISNHLYFYWYRQILGQKVEFLVSFYNNEISEKSEIFDDQFSVERPDGSNFTLKIRSTKLEDSAMYFCASSWAASNQPQHFGDGTRLSIL.